This T cell receptor (beta chain) was obtained from a study of T cells in Graves' hyperthyroidism and ophthalmopathy. Study-level points and caveats: Blood also held most thyroid clonotypes expanded beyond 0.001.

Amplified TCR beta CDR3 regions derived from RNA transcripts. First-round RT-PCR with HTBI primers amplified the TCR CDR3 region. Each CDR3 protein gets one entry after TCRdb re-called the multiplex PCR reads with MiXCR. The sample lists 450,000 to 700,000 distinct CDR3 sequences, about 43% seen once, with around 19% in the top ten. Clinicians diagnosed patients from clinical symptoms, serum thyroxine and TRAb, thyroid ultrasound and orbital computed tomography. In germline, CDR1 is SGHRS, CDR2 YFSETQ. V lost 4 bases and J 0 bases, leaving 10 bases between the germline ends. CDR3 length: 15 amino acids. This clonotype was detected many times. Antigen unknown.

The source is an adult woman with Graves' disease, either hyperthyroidism or ophthalmopathy (not recorded which). Sequenced sample: peripheral blood or thyroid tissue (not recorded which). J is TRBJ1-4 and V is TRBV5-1; tentative D call: TRBD1 (6 bases). CDR3 region: CASSRGGATNEKLFF. The DNA of the CDR3 is TGCGCCAGCAGCAGAGGGGGTGCAACTAATGAAAAACTGTTTTTT.